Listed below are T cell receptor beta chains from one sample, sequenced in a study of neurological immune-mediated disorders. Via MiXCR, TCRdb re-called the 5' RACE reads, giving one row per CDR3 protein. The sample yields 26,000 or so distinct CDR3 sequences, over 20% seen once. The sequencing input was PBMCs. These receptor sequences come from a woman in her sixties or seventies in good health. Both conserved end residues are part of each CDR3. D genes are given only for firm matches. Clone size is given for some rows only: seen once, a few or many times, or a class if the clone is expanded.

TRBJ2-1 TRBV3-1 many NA CASSQEIGGVNEQFF TGTGCCAGCAGCCAAGAGATTGGAGGGGTGAATGAGCAGTTCTTC
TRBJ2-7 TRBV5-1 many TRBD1 CASSLDRGTYEQYF TGCGCCAGCAGCTTAGACAGGGGAACCTACGAGCAGTACTTC
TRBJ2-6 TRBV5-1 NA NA CASSPLSAGANVLTF TGCGCCAGCAGCCCCCTAAGCGCTGGGGCCAACGTCCTGACTTTC
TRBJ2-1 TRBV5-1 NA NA CASSPSSPLLGSVF TGCGCCAGCAGCCCCTCGTCCCCACTGCTCGGATCAGTCTTC
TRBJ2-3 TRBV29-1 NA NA CSVDKGDTDTQYF TGCAGCGTTGATAAGGGGGACACAGATACACAGTATTTT
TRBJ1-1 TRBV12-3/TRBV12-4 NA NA CASSPRRGRAEAFF TGTGCCAGCAGTCCCCGTAGGGGGAGGGCGGAAGCTTTCTTT
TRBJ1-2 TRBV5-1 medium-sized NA CASSLAETGDYGYTF TGCGCCAGCAGCTTGGCCGAGACAGGCGACTATGGCTACACCTTC
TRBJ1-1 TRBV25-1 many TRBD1 CASSGDSLEAFF TGTGCCAGCAGTGGGGACAGCCTTGAAGCTTTCTTT
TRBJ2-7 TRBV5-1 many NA CASSPQGPPVTYEQYF TGCGCCAGCAGCCCTCAGGGTCCGCCTGTCACCTACGAGCAGTACTTC
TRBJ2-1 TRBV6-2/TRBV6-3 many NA CASSYSYDEQFF TGTGCCAGCAGTTACTCCTATGATGAGCAGTTCTTC
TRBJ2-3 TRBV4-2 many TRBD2 CASSQQLAGPTDTQYF TGTGCCAGCAGCCAGCAACTAGCGGGGCCCACAGATACGCAGTATTTT
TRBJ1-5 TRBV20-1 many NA CSARVTGGMGNQPQHF TGCAGTGCTAGAGTTACGGGGGGCATGGGCAATCAGCCCCAGCATTTT
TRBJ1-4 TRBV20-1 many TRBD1 CSASRGPNEKLFF TGCAGTGCTAGCAGGGGGCCGAATGAAAAACTGTTTTTT
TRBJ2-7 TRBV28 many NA CATTGTSTTYEQYF TGTGCCACAACCGGGACCTCCACCACCTACGAGCAGTACTTC
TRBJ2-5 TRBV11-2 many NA CASSEGTYQETQYF TGTGCCAGCAGCGAGGGCACTTACCAAGAGACCCAGTACTTC
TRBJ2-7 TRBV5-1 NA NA CASSLLAVGGEQYF TGCGCCAGCAGCCTCCTAGCGGTAGGGGGCGAGCAGTACTTC
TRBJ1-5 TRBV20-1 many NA CSARDGDLPQPQHF TGCAGTGCTAGAGATGGGGACCTCCCGCAGCCCCAGCATTTT
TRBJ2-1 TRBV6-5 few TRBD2 CASSYSGLAGARGEQFF TGTGCCAGCAGTTACTCGGGACTAGCGGGAGCAAGGGGTGAGCAGTTCTTC
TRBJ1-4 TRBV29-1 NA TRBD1 CSGSMGQHAEKLFF TGCAGCGGGTCTATGGGACAGCACGCGGAAAAACTGTTTTTT
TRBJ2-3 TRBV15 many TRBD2 CATGLAGSTDTQYF TGTGCCACCGGACTAGCGGGGAGCACAGATACGCAGTATTTT
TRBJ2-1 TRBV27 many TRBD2 CASTLIAGEPNEQFF TGTGCCAGCACCCTTATAGCGGGAGAACCCAATGAGCAGTTCTTC
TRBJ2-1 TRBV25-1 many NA CASSEKLGGHYNEQFF TGTGCCAGCAGTGAAAAGCTTGGTGGCCACTACAATGAGCAGTTCTTC
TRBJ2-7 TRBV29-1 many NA CSVGQGPPYEQYF TGCAGCGTTGGTCAGGGTCCCCCCTACGAGCAGTACTTC
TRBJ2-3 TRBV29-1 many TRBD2 CSVEGLAGVHTDTQYF TGCAGCGTTGAAGGTCTAGCGGGAGTTCACACAGATACGCAGTATTTT
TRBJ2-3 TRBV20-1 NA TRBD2 CSAREASGSVRDTQYF TGCAGTGCTAGAGAGGCTAGCGGGAGCGTAAGAGATACGCAGTATTTT
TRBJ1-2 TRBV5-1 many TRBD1 CASSLVQGAQGYTF TGCGCCAGCAGCTTGGTGCAGGGGGCGCAGGGCTACACCTTC
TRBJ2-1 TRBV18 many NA CASSPTGGYNEQFF TGTGCCAGCTCACCGACTGGCGGGTACAATGAGCAGTTCTTC
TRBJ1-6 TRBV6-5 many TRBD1 CASSPDRGLNSPLHF TGTGCCAGCAGCCCGGACAGGGGGCTTAATTCACCCCTCCACTTT
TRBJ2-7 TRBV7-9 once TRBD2 CASSFSPGLGNYEQYF TGTGCCAGCAGCTTTTCCCCGGGACTAGGGAACTACGAGCAGTACTTC
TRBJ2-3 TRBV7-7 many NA CASSSRKGADTQYF TGTGCTAGCAGCTCCAGGAAGGGTGCAGATACGCAGTATTTT
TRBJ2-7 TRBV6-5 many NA CASSRTESSYEQYF TGTGCCAGCAGTCGCACGGAGAGCTCCTACGAGCAGTACTTC
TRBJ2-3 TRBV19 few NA CASSIGPDTDTQYF TGTGCCAGTAGTATAGGGCCAGACACAGATACGCAGTATTTT
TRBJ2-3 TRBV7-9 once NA CASSPPNYADTQYF TGTGCCAGCAGCCCTCCCAATTACGCAGATACGCAGTATTTT
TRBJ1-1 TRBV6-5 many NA CASSPRRGGGDTEAFF TGTGCCAGCAGCCCCCGTAGGGGCGGAGGAGACACTGAAGCTTTCTTT
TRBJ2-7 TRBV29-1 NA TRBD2 CSVPGLGSYEQYF TGCAGCGTTCCGGGACTAGGTTCCTACGAGCAGTACTTC
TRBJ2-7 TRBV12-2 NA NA CASRFRQRGSYEQYF TGTGCAAGTCGCTTCCGACAGAGAGGATCCTACGAGCAGTACTTC
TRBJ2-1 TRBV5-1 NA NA CATGRGGFDEQFF TGCGCCACCGGCCGCGGAGGGTTCGATGAGCAGTTCTTC
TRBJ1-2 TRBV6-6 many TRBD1 CASSYSDRGGYTF TGTGCCAGCAGTTACTCGGACAGGGGTGGCTACACCTTC
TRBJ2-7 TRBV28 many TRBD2 CASSLREGYYEQYF TGTGCCAGCAGTTTGAGGGAGGGGTACTACGAGCAGTACTTC
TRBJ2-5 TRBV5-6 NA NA CASSLVSSEETQYF TGTGCCAGCAGCTTGGTTAGCTCGGAGGAGACCCAGTACTTC
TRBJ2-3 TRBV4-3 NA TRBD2 CASSQFRKGEGDTHYF TGCGCCAGCAGCCAATTTCGGAAAGGGGAGGGCGATACGCATTATTTT
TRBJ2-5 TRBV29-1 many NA CSSGLSGTPGETQYF TGCAGCTCAGGACTGTCCGGGACGCCCGGGGAGACCCAGTACTTC
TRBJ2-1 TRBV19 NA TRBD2 CASSMSAGDYNEQFF TGTGCCAGTAGTATGTCAGCGGGGGACTACAATGAGCAGTTCTTC
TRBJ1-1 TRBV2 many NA CASSPDQGRAVFF TGTGCCAGCAGTCCGGACCAAGGGCGGGCAGTTTTCTTT
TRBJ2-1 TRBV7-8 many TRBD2 CASSLVAGNEQFF TGTGCCAGCAGCTTAGTAGCGGGGAATGAGCAGTTCTTC
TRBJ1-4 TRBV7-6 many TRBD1 CASSMRQGRNEKLFF TGTGCCAGCAGCATGAGACAGGGAAGAAATGAAAAACTGTTTTTT
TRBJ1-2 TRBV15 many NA CATSRGPPNRGGYTF TGTGCCACCAGCAGAGGACCCCCCAACCGAGGGGGCTACACCTTC
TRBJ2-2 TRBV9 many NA CASSLGGENTGELFF TGTGCCAGCAGTCTGGGCGGGGAGAACACCGGGGAGCTGTTTTTT
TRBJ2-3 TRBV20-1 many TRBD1 CSGVGQGVTDTQYF TGCAGTGGTGTGGGACAGGGAGTTACAGATACGCAGTATTTT
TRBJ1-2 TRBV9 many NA CASSEGIGGTYGYTF TGTGCCAGCAGCGAGGGAATTGGAGGGACCTATGGCTACACCTTC